This T cell receptor (beta chain) was profiled in a study of molecular identifiers for immune sequencing clone quantification. The CDR3 length is 14 residues. V lost 6 bases, J lost 4 bases, and 11 bases stayed unmatched. From germline, CDR1 is DFQATT and CDR2 SNEGSKA (reference sequence). Each CDR3 protein is one row after TCRdb ran MiXCR on the PCR reads. The data contain approximately 54,000 distinct CDR3 sequences, less than 25% of them seen just once; the ten biggest clones take up 1.5% to 2%. This TCR derives from a human donor in good health. Some libraries in this study had Jurkat cell RNA spiked in. Sequencing was carried out using naive CD8+ T cells from blood, with Jurkat cell RNA spiked in. Indicated subset: FACS-sorted CD8+CD4-CCR7+CD45RA+ naive T cells. The gene calls are TRBV20-1 and TRBJ2-7, with TRBD1 matching 8 bases. In DNA, the CDR3 is TGCAGTGCAAAGGGACAGGAGATTTGGTACGAGCAGTACTTC. Amino acid sequence: CSAKGQEIWYEQYF.